Listed below are T cell receptor beta chains from one sample, sequenced in a study of T cell responses to AZD1222 COVID-19 vaccine. TCRdb's table, derived via immunoSEQ multiplex PCR, lists solely in-frame clones and lacks some. The sample contains nearly 110,000 clones, about nine tenths of which appear only once. This specimen consisted of peripheral blood, obtained 28 days after the second AZD1222 dose. These receptor sequences come from an adult who received the AZD1222 COVID-19 vaccine. Each CDR3 is given with its conserved first and last residue. The order of the fields is D gene, clone size, V gene, J gene, CDR3 protein, CDR3 DNA. A D gene is named only where the DNA matches it firmly. Part of the rows lack a size; the others show once, few, many or a class for expanded clones.

d_call: TRBD1; clone_size: .; v_call: TRBV11-2; j_call: TRBJ1-2; cdr3_aa: CASSLDQGVDRGSKGYTF; cdr3_nt: TGTGCCAGCAGCTTAGATCAAGGCGTGGACAGGGGAAGTAAAGGCTACACCTTC
d_call: TRBD2; clone_size: .; v_call: TRBV7-8; j_call: TRBJ2-7; cdr3_aa: CASSREASGSPQQYF; cdr3_nt: TGTGCCAGCAGCCGAGAGGCTAGCGGGAGCCCCCAGCAGTACTTC
d_call: .; clone_size: .; v_call: TRBV13; j_call: TRBJ2-1; cdr3_aa: CASSSGYNEQFF; cdr3_nt: TGTGCCAGCAGCTCAGGATACAATGAGCAGTTCTTC
d_call: TRBD1; clone_size: .; v_call: TRBV28; j_call: TRBJ1-2; cdr3_aa: CASSLTQGASGYTF; cdr3_nt: TGTGCCAGCAGTTTAACACAGGGGGCAAGTGGCTACACCTTC
d_call: TRBD2; clone_size: once; v_call: TRBV3-1/TRBV3-2; j_call: TRBJ2-1; cdr3_aa: CASSPRPSGSGNEQFF; cdr3_nt: TGTGCCAGCAGCCCCCGGCCTAGCGGGTCAGGGAATGAGCAGTTCTTC
d_call: .; clone_size: .; v_call: TRBV12-3/TRBV12-4; j_call: TRBJ2-2; cdr3_aa: CASSLDPGELFF; cdr3_nt: TGTGCCAGCAGTTTAGACCCCGGGGAGCTGTTTTTT
d_call: .; clone_size: .; v_call: TRBV30; j_call: TRBJ1-2; cdr3_aa: CAWTGFAYGYTF; cdr3_nt: TGTGCCTGGACAGGGTTCGCATATGGCTACACCTTC
d_call: .; clone_size: .; v_call: TRBV6-5; j_call: TRBJ2-7; cdr3_aa: CASRTQGQAYEQYF; cdr3_nt: TGTGCCAGCAGGACCCAGGGGCAGGCCTACGAGCAGTACTTC
d_call: TRBD1; clone_size: .; v_call: TRBV7-9; j_call: TRBJ1-3; cdr3_aa: CASSLKDRAGNTIYF; cdr3_nt: TGTGCCAGCAGCTTAAAAGACAGGGCTGGAAACACCATATATTTT
d_call: .; clone_size: .; v_call: TRBV19; j_call: TRBJ2-2; cdr3_aa: CASSRTVSANTGELFF; cdr3_nt: TGTGCCAGTAGTAGGACCGTTTCCGCGAACACCGGGGAGCTGTTTTTT
d_call: .; clone_size: .; v_call: TRBV27; j_call: TRBJ2-2; cdr3_aa: CASSPFDFSAANTGELFF; cdr3_nt: TGTGCCAGCAGCCCCTTCGACTTCTCAGCGGCGAACACCGGGGAGCTGTTTTTT
d_call: .; clone_size: .; v_call: TRBV7-9; j_call: TRBJ2-7; cdr3_aa: CASTNSWGPAGTEQYF; cdr3_nt: TGTGCCAGCACAAATTCTTGGGGGCCAGCAGGGACCGAGCAGTACTTC
d_call: .; clone_size: once; v_call: TRBV2; j_call: TRBJ2-3; cdr3_aa: CASSRERPSTDTQYF; cdr3_nt: TGTGCCAGCAGTCGCGAGCGTCCTAGCACAGATACGCAGTATTTT
d_call: .; clone_size: .; v_call: TRBV5-1; j_call: TRBJ1-3; cdr3_aa: CASSPSGGYGNTIYF; cdr3_nt: TGCGCCAGCAGCCCTAGCGGGGGTTATGGAAACACCATATATTTT
d_call: .; clone_size: medium-sized; v_call: TRBV6-5; j_call: TRBJ2-7; cdr3_aa: CASIKRRDGPYEQYF; cdr3_nt: TGTGCCAGCATTAAAAGACGGGACGGACCCTACGAGCAGTACTTC
d_call: .; clone_size: .; v_call: TRBV2; j_call: TRBJ1-5; cdr3_aa: CASSETGSYNQPQHF; cdr3_nt: TGTGCCAGCAGTGAAACAGGGAGCTACAATCAGCCCCAGCATTTT
d_call: .; clone_size: .; v_call: TRBV3-1/TRBV3-2; j_call: TRBJ1-6; cdr3_aa: CASSLNHSPLHF; cdr3_nt: TGTGCCAGCAGCCTCAATCATTCACCCCTCCACTTT
d_call: TRBD1; clone_size: .; v_call: TRBV7-3; j_call: TRBJ1-2; cdr3_aa: CASSPTGGQDYGYTF; cdr3_nt: TGTGCCAGCAGCCCGACAGGGGGCCAGGACTATGGCTACACCTTC
d_call: .; clone_size: .; v_call: TRBV21-1; j_call: TRBJ1-4; cdr3_aa: CASSTVPGHEKLFF; cdr3_nt: TGTGCCAGCAGCACCGTGCCAGGGCACGAAAAACTGTTTTTT
d_call: TRBD2; clone_size: .; v_call: TRBV18; j_call: TRBJ2-1; cdr3_aa: CASSPTAGTSGYNEQFF; cdr3_nt: TGTGCCAGCTCACCTACCGCCGGGACTAGCGGTTACAATGAGCAGTTCTTC
d_call: TRBD1; clone_size: .; v_call: TRBV28; j_call: TRBJ1-2; cdr3_aa: CATLNAGQASYGYTF; cdr3_nt: TGTGCCACTCTCAACGCCGGACAGGCGTCCTATGGCTACACCTTC
d_call: .; clone_size: .; v_call: TRBV27; j_call: TRBJ2-1; cdr3_aa: CASSLSELRRSDNEQFF; cdr3_nt: TGTGCCAGCAGTTTATCGGAACTCAGGAGGAGCGACAATGAGCAGTTCTTC
d_call: .; clone_size: .; v_call: TRBV3-1/TRBV3-2; j_call: TRBJ1-2; cdr3_aa: CASSQEGLANYGYTF; cdr3_nt: TGTGCCAGCAGCCAAGAAGGTTTAGCTAACTATGGCTACACCTTC
d_call: .; clone_size: .; v_call: TRBV18; j_call: TRBJ1-2; cdr3_aa: CASSPLSGPEGYGYTF; cdr3_nt: TGTGCCAGCTCACCCCTTTCCGGGCCAGAGGGCTATGGCTACACCTTC
d_call: .; clone_size: .; v_call: TRBV3-1/TRBV3-2; j_call: TRBJ2-5; cdr3_aa: CASSLATQETQYF; cdr3_nt: TGTGCCAGCAGTCTAGCGACCCAAGAGACCCAGTACTTC
d_call: TRBD2; clone_size: .; v_call: TRBV5-1; j_call: TRBJ2-7; cdr3_aa: CASSSGRIDYEQYF; cdr3_nt: TGCGCCAGCTCTAGCGGGAGGATAGACTACGAGCAGTACTTC
d_call: TRBD1; clone_size: .; v_call: TRBV5-1; j_call: TRBJ1-4; cdr3_aa: CASSASGTGDEKLFF; cdr3_nt: TGCGCCAGCAGCGCGTCCGGGACAGGGGATGAAAAACTGTTTTTT
d_call: .; clone_size: .; v_call: TRBV6-5; j_call: TRBJ2-1; cdr3_aa: CASSYSRAAGNEQFF; cdr3_nt: TGTGCCAGCAGTTACTCGAGGGCAGCTGGCAATGAGCAGTTCTTC
d_call: TRBD2; clone_size: .; v_call: TRBV18; j_call: TRBJ2-5; cdr3_aa: CASSPRLAGGETQYF; cdr3_nt: TGTGCCAGCTCACCGCGGCTAGCGGGAGGAGAGACCCAGTACTTC
d_call: .; clone_size: .; v_call: TRBV2; j_call: TRBJ1-2; cdr3_aa: CASFKETQSYGYTF; cdr3_nt: TGTGCCAGCTTCAAAGAGACACAGAGCTATGGCTACACCTTC
d_call: TRBD2; clone_size: .; v_call: TRBV7-9; j_call: TRBJ2-7; cdr3_aa: CASSPSGGTYEQYF; cdr3_nt: TGTGCCAGCAGCCCGTCGGGGGGTACCTACGAGCAGTACTTC